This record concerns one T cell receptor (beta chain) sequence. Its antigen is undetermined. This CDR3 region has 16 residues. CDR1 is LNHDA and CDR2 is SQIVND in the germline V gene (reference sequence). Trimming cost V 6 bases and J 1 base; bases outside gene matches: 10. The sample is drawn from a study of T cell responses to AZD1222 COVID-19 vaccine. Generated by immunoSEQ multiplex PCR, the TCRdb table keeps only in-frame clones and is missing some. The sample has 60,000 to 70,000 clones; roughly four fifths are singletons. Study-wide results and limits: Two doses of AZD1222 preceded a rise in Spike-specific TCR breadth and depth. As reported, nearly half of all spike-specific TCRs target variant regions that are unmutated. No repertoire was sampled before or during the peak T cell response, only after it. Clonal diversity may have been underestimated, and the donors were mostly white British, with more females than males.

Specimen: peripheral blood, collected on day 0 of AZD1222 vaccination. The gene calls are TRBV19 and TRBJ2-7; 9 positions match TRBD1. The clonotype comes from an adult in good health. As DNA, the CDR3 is TGTGCCAGTAGCAGTGACCGGGACAGGGAGTCCTACGAGCAGTACTTC. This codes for CASSSDRDRESYEQYF. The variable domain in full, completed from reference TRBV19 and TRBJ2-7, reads DGGITQSPKYLFRKEGQNVTLSCEQNLNHDAMYWYRQDPGQGLRLIYYSQIVNDFQKGDIAEGYSVSREKKESFPLTVTSAQKNPTAFYLCASSSDRDRESYEQYFGPGTRLTVT.